Listed here is a single TCR beta chain. The sample belongs to a study of Ad26.COV2.S vaccination and SARS-CoV-2 variants. This CDR3 has 14 amino acids. Between the trimmed V and J ends, which lost 4 bases and 5 bases, there was a span of 13 bases. Germline CDR1 KGHDR, CDR2 SFDVKD. Treatment denoted: roughly 20 received Ad26.COV2.S at low or high dose, single or two shots; about 5 received placebo; per-sample allocation not given. Collection of the samples took place on day 63 after the first injection of vaccine or placebo. TCRdb keeps only in-frame clones here, not all; method: immunoSEQ multiplex PCR. This table has 350,000 to 450,000 clones, approximately 90% appearing once.

The J gene is TRBJ2-5, the V gene TRBV24-1; D is possibly TRBD2 (6 bases). The source material was peripheral blood, sampled in a trial of Ad26.COV2.S vaccine versus placebo. The source is a person between 18 and 59 years old who received the Ad26.COV2.S COVID-19 vaccine or a placebo. CDR3 sequence reads: CATSEEGGAETQYF. In DNA, the CDR3 is TGTGCCACCAGTGAGGAGGGTGGAGCGGAGACCCAGTACTTC.